Presented here are 29 T cell receptor beta chains from one specimen sequenced in a study of post-analysis software for immune sequencing data. Notes on the study in general: A handful of TRBV segments were more frequent in patients than controls; TRBV5-6, TRBV5-1 and TRBV20-1 belonged to this group.

The antigens of these receptors remain unknown. Carried by the TCR beta cDNA libraries were unique molecular identifiers. TCRdb independently ran MiXCR on the PCR reads; one entry per CDR3 protein. Of hundreds of thousands of distinct CDR3 sequences listed, about 27% are singletons. The specimen sequenced was blood. All receptors come from a girl under 18 with multiple sclerosis.

This chain uses TRBV7-2 with TRBJ1-1; TRBD1 agrees at 7 bases. The CDR3 length is 14 residues. The V gene's germline CDR1 is SGHTA and CDR2 FQGNSA. J lost 5 bases, V lost 0 bases, and 3 bases had no gene match. The CDR3 region is CASSLAPGGTEAFF. The CDR3 DNA reads TGTGCCAGCAGCTTAGCCCCAGGGGGGACTGAAGCTTTCTTT.

The table lists this clonotype with a few counts. The rearrangement links TRBV12-3 or TRBV12-4 to TRBJ1-2, with D perhaps TRBD1 (5 bases). This CDR3 is 17 amino acids long. V was clipped by 1 base and J by 1 base, with 16 bases between them. Here the CDR3 DNA reads TGTGCCAGCAGTTTAGATGTGGCAGGGACCCTTAACTATGGCTACACCTTC. Its protein is CASSLDVAGTLNYGYTF.

This clonotype was seen more than once but under ten times. The chain joins TRBV28 to TRBJ2-5; no reliable D call. Germline assignment: CDR1 MDHEN and CDR2 SYDVKM. The V and J ends lost 7 bases and 4 bases respectively, with 13 bases between them. The CDR3 extends over 13 amino acids. This CDR3 reads CASTPGVIETQYF. In DNA, the CDR3 is TGTGCCAGCACCCCGGGCGTTATAGAGACCCAGTACTTC.

The rearrangement uses TRBV3-1 and TRBJ1-4; TRBD1 is a possible D gene (5 bases). The germline gives CDR1 LGHDT, CDR2 YNNKEL (reference sequence). This CDR3 contains 14 residues. Trimming took 5 bases from V and 0 from J, leaving 7 bases between them. CDR3 sequence: CASSRGTTNEKLFF. Here the CDR3 DNA reads TGTGCCAGCAGCAGGGGTACAACTAATGAAAAACTGTTTTTT.

This clonotype was recorded at least ten times. The chain employs TRBV9 and TRBJ2-1, with D maybe TRBD1 (6 bases). The CDR3 has 13 residues. Germline values: CDR1 SGDLS, CDR2 YYNGEE. V lost 6 bases, J lost 4 bases, and 11 bases lay in between. CDR3 nucleotides: TGTGCCAGCACGGACAGCGAGTACAATGAGCAGTTCTTC. Translation: CASTDSEYNEQFF.

The chain combines TRBV27 with TRBJ2-1, with D perhaps TRBD1 (6 bases). This CDR3 is 17 amino acids long. Trimming cost V 2 bases and J 0 bases, with 14 bases left between them. Looked up from germline, CDR1 is MNHEY and CDR2 is SMNVEV (reference sequence). The CDR3 region is CASSLNRDTGSYNEQFF. The CDR3 DNA follows: TGTGCCAGCAGTTTAAATAGGGACACTGGCTCCTACAATGAGCAGTTCTTC.

The chain is built from TRBV5-1 and TRBJ2-5; 9 positions agree with TRBD1. Per the germline V gene, CDR1 is SGHRS and CDR2 is YFSETQ. The CDR3 is 16 residues long. With V trimmed by 4 bases and J by 4 bases, 11 bases remained unmatched. For the CDR3, the DNA is TGCGCCAGCAGCAAATGTTGGACAGGGGAGCGAGAGACCCAGTACTTC. As protein: CASSKCWTGERETQYF.

The genes are TRBV6-4 and TRBJ2-1; D is ambiguous. CDR3 size: 13 residues. Trimming pared 10 bases from V and 4 bases from J, leaving 14 bases between. Germline V gene sequence: CDR1 MRHNA, CDR2 SNTAGT. CDR3 loop: CANLLWSYNEQFF. The CDR3 DNA follows: TGTGCCAACCTCCTCTGGTCGTACAATGAGCAGTTCTTC.

V usage is TRBV7-2 and J usage is TRBJ2-3, with 11 bases lining up with TRBD2. CDR1 and CDR2 from the germline V gene are SGHTA and FQGNSA. The V gene end was trimmed by 5 bases and the J gene end by 7 bases; junction bases not matched to a gene: 11. The CDR3 extends over 16 amino acids. For the CDR3, the DNA is TGTGCCAGCAGCACCGTTAGCGGGAGGGCCGTCCATACGCAGTATTTT. It specifies CASSTVSGRAVHTQYF.

This clonotype was recorded a few times. The chain carries TRBV29-1 and TRBJ1-2, with a tentative D call TRBD1 (5 bases). The germline gives CDR1 SQVTM, CDR2 ANQGSEA. The CDR3 is 13 amino acids. Trimming removed 1 base at V and 7 bases at J, with 13 bases between. The CDR3 region is CSVEAPQGGGYTF. The DNA for the CDR3 is TGCAGCGTTGAAGCCCCCCAGGGCGGTGGCTACACCTTC.

This clonotype was detected a few times. This chain joins TRBV20-1 and TRBJ2-7; 7 nucleotides match TRBD1. This CDR3 region has 15 residues. J was trimmed by 5 bases and V by 2 bases; bases with no gene match: 12. Germline lookup yields CDR1 DFQATT and CDR2 SNEGSKA (reference sequence). The CDR3 DNA reads TGCAGTGCTAGAACCCGGGTTCTAGGGGGCCACGAGCAGTACTTC. Translated: CSARTRVLGGHEQYF.

The chain uses TRBV5-1 and TRBJ2-7, with D possibly being TRBD1 or TRBD2 (6 bases each). Per the germline V gene, CDR1 is SGHRS and CDR2 is YFSETQ. Trimming stripped 2 bases from V and 0 bases from J, with 24 bases between. The CDR3 length is 19 residues. The CDR3: CASSFGTGATAGSSYEQYF. The CDR3 DNA reads as TGCGCCAGCAGCTTTGGTACGGGGGCAACGGCAGGGAGCTCCTACGAGCAGTACTTC.

This clonotype was seen a few times. The CDR3, as DNA: TGCAGTGCTAGAGAGCTGAGCGGAGTAGAGACCCAGTACTTC. Protein: CSARELSGVETQYF. The chain joins TRBV20-1 to TRBJ2-5; a possible D gene is TRBD2 (5 bases). Deletions cut 0 bases from V and 4 bases from J, with 12 bases between. Germline loops: CDR1 DFQATT, CDR2 SNEGSKA (reference sequence). There are 14 residues in the CDR3.

This clonotype showed up just a few times. This chain's CDR3 is CASSPVAIIKTDTQYF. The CDR3, as DNA: TGTGCCAGCAGCCCCGTAGCGATTATAAAGACAGATACGCAGTATTTT. V gene TRBV28 combines with J gene TRBJ2-3; maybe TRBD2 (5 bases). V dropped 6 bases and J dropped 3 bases, with 19 bases sitting between them. Germline V gene lookup returns CDR1 MDHEN and CDR2 SYDVKM. The CDR3 runs to 16 residues. Full variable domain (remainder filled in from reference TRBV28 and TRBJ2-3): DVKVTQSSRYLVKRTGEKVFLECVQDMDHENMFWYRQDPGLGLRLIYFSYDVKMKEKGDIPEGYSVSREKKERFSLILESASTNQTSMYLCASSPVAIIKTDTQYFGPGTRLTVL.

Comments on this clonotype: Since a much larger clone is just one base distant, this may be a read error. The V and J genes are TRBV7-9 and TRBJ2-1; a possible D gene is TRBD2 (5 bases). Trimming stripped 0 bases from V and 13 bases from J, with 10 bases between. Per the germline V gene, CDR1 is SEHNR and CDR2 is FQNEAQ (reference sequence). The CDR3 extends over 12 amino acids. CDR3 DNA: TGTGCCAGCAGCTTAGCATGGGAGACCCAGTTCTTC. Translating gives CASSLAWETQFF.

In this sample, this clonotype turned up many times. This sequence joins TRBV12-3 or TRBV12-4 and TRBJ1-2; TRBD1 might be the D (6 bases). V was pared by 5 bases and J by 7 bases, with 14 bases between. There are 13 residues in the CDR3. CDR3 DNA sequence: TGTGCCAGCAGTCAGGGGAGGGCTCGTGGCTACACCTTC. Residues: CASSQGRARGYTF.

The chain has TRBV3-1 and TRBJ2-1; D is perhaps TRBD2 (5 bases). The CDR3 totals 15 residues. The germline CDR1 and CDR2 sequences are LGHDT and YNNKEL (reference sequence). V was trimmed by 4 bases and J by 6 bases, leaving 16 bases between them. The CDR3 DNA sequence: TGTGCCAGCAGCCCGGACGCCGGGATTTCCAATGAGCAGTTCTTC. Its translation is CASSPDAGISNEQFF.

The rearrangement uses TRBV20-1 and TRBJ2-2; 9 nucleotides match TRBD2. The germline V gene has CDR1 DFQATT and CDR2 SNEGSKA (reference sequence). The CDR3 sequence is 16 residues long. With 6 bases clipped from V and 4 bases from J, the junction kept 12 bases outside the gene matches. Here the CDR3 reads CSATGLARRVTGELFF. The CDR3, as DNA: TGCAGTGCGACCGGACTAGCGAGGCGCGTCACCGGGGAGCTGTTTTTT.

The rearrangement joins TRBV6-5 to TRBJ2-1; a possible D gene is TRBD2 (6 bases). The V end was cut by 2 bases, the J end by 5 bases, with 19 bases between. The CDR3 covers 17 residues. Germline V lookup: CDR1 MNHEY, CDR2 SVGAGI. CDR3 bases: TGTGCCAGCAGTTACCTTCGGGCGATAGCGGCCAACAATGAGCAGTTCTTC. Protein sequence: CASSYLRAIAANNEQFF.

In its sample, this clonotype was seen many times. V is TRBV3-1 and J is TRBJ2-5; 8 bases map to TRBD2. Germline V lookup: CDR1 LGHDT, CDR2 YNNKEL (reference sequence). The CDR3 has 16 amino acids. V lost 1 base, J lost 6 bases, and 10 bases stayed unmatched. The CDR3 DNA follows: TGTGCCAGCAGCCAAGCGGGGGCGGGGGGCGGTAAGACCCAGTACTTC. It yields the protein CASSQAGAGGGKTQYF.

This clonotype was recorded a few times. J is TRBJ1-1 and V is TRBV7-2; D not certain. V shed 7 bases and J shed 0 bases, with 24 bases lying between them. Germline V gene lookup returns CDR1 SGHTA and CDR2 FQGNSA. The CDR3 consists of 18 residues. This CDR3 reads CASKVRYGVTPMNTEAFF. The CDR3 nucleotides read TGTGCCAGCAAAGTGCGCTACGGGGTAACCCCCATGAACACTGAAGCTTTCTTT.

This clonotype was counted between two and nine times. The chain uses TRBV29-1 and TRBJ2-7; TRBD2 matches 11 bases. CDR1 is SQVTM and CDR2 is ANQGSEA in the germline V gene. The length of the CDR3 is 17 residues. V lost 1 base to trimming and J lost 0 bases; unmatched junction nucleotides: 8. The CDR3 protein is CSVEGDLAGGASYEQYF. CDR3 coding DNA: TGCAGCGTTGAAGGGGATCTAGCGGGAGGCGCCTCCTACGAGCAGTACTTC.

This clonotype was recorded a few times. The chain has TRBV7-9 and TRBJ2-3, with 7 bases lining up with TRBD1. The CDR3 loop spans 19 amino acids. Looked up from germline, CDR1 is SEHNR and CDR2 is FQNEAQ (reference sequence). Trimming took 2 bases from V and 6 from J; bases not matched to a gene: 20. The CDR3 DNA reads as TGTGCCAGCAGCTTAAAGCGAAAAAGCGGTACAGGGGTAATGGATACGCAGTATTTT. Residues: CASSLKRKSGTGVMDTQYF.

In this sample, this clonotype turned up a few times. J is TRBJ1-1 and V is TRBV9; the D is unclear. Germline-derived CDR1 and CDR2 are SGDLS and YYNGEE. V lost 0 bases and J lost 1, with 7 bases in between. The CDR3 totals 14 residues. The CDR3 DNA sequence: TGTGCCAGCAGCGTAGGTCCCTCGAACACTGAAGCTTTCTTT. Translated: CASSVGPSNTEAFF.

The chain has TRBV3-1 and TRBJ1-2, with TRBD1 matching 7 bases. The germline CDR1 and CDR2 sequences are LGHDT and YNNKEL (reference sequence). J gave up 9 bases and V 2 bases, and 9 bases lay outside the gene matches. The CDR3 runs to 14 residues. The CDR3 sequence is CASSQSRQGGSYTF. CDR3 DNA: TGTGCCAGCAGCCAAAGCCGACAGGGAGGAAGCTACACCTTC.

This clonotype was counted between two and nine times. The chain couples TRBV6-6 to TRBJ1-1, with D hard to call. CDR3 length equals 14 residues. The germline gives CDR1 MNHNY, CDR2 SVGAGI (reference sequence). The germline V and J ends were trimmed by 6 bases and 3 bases, with 14 bases remaining between them. The CDR3 nucleotides read TGTGCCAGCAGGTCGTCCGGGCTCCACACTGAAGCTTTCTTT. Translated: CASRSSGLHTEAFF.

The V call is TRBV10-1, the J call TRBJ2-5, with 7 bases aligning to TRBD2. The V segment lost 2 bases and the J segment 9 bases; nucleotides outside the gene matches: 9. From germline, CDR1 is WNHNN and CDR2 SYGVQD (reference sequence). CDR3 length equals 14 residues. Written as DNA, the CDR3 is TGCGCCAGCAGTGAGGCTGACAGCGGGGAGGCCCAGTACTTC. Its protein product is CASSEADSGEAQYF.

CDR3 DNA: TGTGCCAGCAGCGCCCGACAGGGAATTAAGAGCGGCTACACCTTC. Its protein product is CASSARQGIKSGYTF. The chain couples TRBV9 to TRBJ1-2; 7 bases line up with TRBD1. The CDR3 covers 15 residues. Unmatched junction bases numbered 13, after V lost 3 bases and J lost 8 bases. Germline V gene data show CDR1 as SGDLS and CDR2 as YYNGEE.

This clonotype showed up just a few times. The chain has TRBV29-1 and TRBJ2-1; 7 positions agree with TRBD2. The CDR3 totals 15 residues. V was clipped by 4 bases and J by 5 bases; unmatched bases: 11. Germline values: CDR1 SQVTM, CDR2 ANQGSEA. In DNA, the CDR3 is TGCAGCGTTGTGAGAGCAGGGAGGGAACACAATGAGCAGTTCTTC. It specifies CSVVRAGREHNEQFF.